The 21 T cell receptor beta chains below were found in one sample sequenced in a study of T cell repertoires in cytomegalovirus infection. Using its own MiXCR run on the reads, TCRdb lists one record per CDR3 protein. The data hold around 99,000 distinct CDR3 sequences, with roughly 30% observed a single time. Their target antigens are unknown. The starting material was CD8+ T cells from cultured PBMCs, obtained from culture after CMV antigen stimulation. These receptors came from a human donor in good health (CMV status not recorded). Some clones in this sample may be carry-over from other donors' samples.

The chain is built from TRBV12-3 or TRBV12-4 and TRBJ1-5; no definite D call. Between the trimmed V and J ends, which lost 5 bases and 8 bases, there was a span of 16 bases. The CDR3 has 14 amino acids. The DNA of the CDR3 is TGTGCCAGCAGTGCCGGTCGGTACCATGAGCCCCAGCATTTT. Encoded protein: CASSAGRYHEPQHF.

This clonotype was counted a few times. The genes are TRBV7-9 and TRBJ2-2; 11 bases match TRBD2. The trim removed 5 bases at V and 4 bases at J, leaving 6 bases unmatched. This CDR3 has 16 amino acids. Germline CDR1 reads SEHNR; CDR2 reads FQNEAQ (reference sequence). CDR3 nucleotides: TGTGCCAGCAGCGATAGCGGGGGGGCCAGCACCGGGGAGCTGTTTTTT. It codes for CASSDSGGASTGELFF.

The V call is TRBV10-3, the J call TRBJ2-5, with 11 bases aligning to TRBD1. The J segment lost 5 bases and the V segment lost 0 bases, leaving 8 bases of the junction unmatched. In germline, CDR1 is ENHRY, CDR2 SYGVKD. There are 17 residues in the CDR3. Written as DNA, the CDR3 is TGTGCCATCAGTGAGTCGTTTGGACAGGGGGCGCCGGAGACCCAGTACTTC. Translated: CAISESFGQGAPETQYF.

Only a few counts were recorded for this clonotype. This chain uses TRBV28 with TRBJ2-7, with D possibly TRBD1 on 5 matching bases. V shed 6 bases and J shed 3 bases, with 9 bases lying between them. CDR3 length: 12 residues. Germline V gives CDR1 MDHEN, CDR2 SYDVKM. DNA for the CDR3: TGTGCCAGCAGGACCGACAGCTACGAGCAGTACTTC. It encodes CASRTDSYEQYF.

This clonotype was detected many times. The rearrangement uses TRBV4-1 and TRBJ2-7, with D possibly matching TRBD1 (6 bases). Germline loops: CDR1 MGHRA, CDR2 YSYEKL. The CDR3 sequence is 15 residues long. The ends were cut back, 5 bases at V and 0 bases at J, with 14 bases in the middle. CDR3 nucleotide sequence: TGCGCCAGCAGCTACTCAGGGGCCGGCTCCTACGAGCAGTACTTC. Translation: CASSYSGAGSYEQYF.

This clonotype has at least ten counts. This chain uses TRBV4-1 with TRBJ2-1; D assignment may be TRBD1 or TRBD2 (7 bases each). CDR1 and CDR2 (germline): MGHRA, YSYEKL. The V end was cut by 4 bases, the J end by 4 bases, with 14 bases between. This CDR3 contains 15 residues. As DNA, the CDR3 is TGCGCCAGCAGCCGGGAGGGGGCCTCATACAATGAGCAGTTCTTC. This sequence encodes CASSREGASYNEQFF.

V and J are TRBV7-9 and TRBJ1-1, with D hard to call. The germline V and J ends were trimmed by 5 bases and 1 base, with 11 bases remaining between them. Germline V CDR1 and CDR2: SEHNR, FQNEAQ (reference sequence). The CDR3 is 14 residues long. CDR3 sequence reads: CASSPGEGNTEAFF. CDR3 sequence (DNA): TGTGCCAGCAGCCCCGGTGAAGGGAACACTGAAGCTTTCTTT.

The sample holds many counts of this clonotype. The rearrangement links TRBV7-8 to TRBJ2-3; 8 bases agree with TRBD2. Germline V gene sequence: CDR1 SGHVS, CDR2 FQNEAQ. The CDR3 is 15 residues long. Losses at the gene ends were 4 bases for V and 0 bases for J; bases not matched to a gene: 3. As DNA, the CDR3 is TGTGCCAGCAGCTCTAGCGGGCAAAGCACAGATACGCAGTATTTT. Its protein product is CASSSSGQSTDTQYF.

In the case of this clonotype: Its ends do not fully match the called genes, so a read error is possible. The V gene is TRBV12-3 or TRBV12-4, the J gene TRBJ2-1; no definite D call. CDR3 length: 12 residues. The CDR3 region is CVSSFNGPEQFF. CDR3 coding DNA: TGTGTCAGCAGTTTTAACGGGCCCGAGCAGTTCTTC.

CDR3 bases: TGTGCCAGTAGTATCCGACAGCAATATAGCAATCAGCCCCAGCATTTT. This gives the protein CASSIRQQYSNQPQHF. This chain uses TRBV19 with TRBJ1-5, with a weak D call TRBD1 (5 bases). The CDR3 runs 16 residues. In germline, CDR1 is LNHDA, CDR2 SQIVND (reference sequence). The V end was cut by 3 bases, the J end by 0 bases, with 12 bases between. Supplemented by reference TRBV19 and TRBJ1-5, the full variable domain reads DGGITQSPKYLFRKEGQNVTLSCEQNLNHDAMYWYRQDPGQGLRLIYYSQIVNDFQKGDIAEGYSVSREKKESFPLTVTSAQKNPTAFYLCASSIRQQYSNQPQHFGDGTRLSIL.

There are a few counts of this clonotype. J is TRBJ2-7 and V is TRBV6-1; TRBD1 matches at 7 bases. This CDR3 comprises 14 residues. CDR1 MNHNS and CDR2 SASEGT come from the germline V gene. The V and J ends lost 5 bases and 0 bases, in that order; junction bases with no gene match: 4. The DNA of the CDR3 is TGTGCCAGCAGTTTCCGGGACAGCTCCTACGAGCAGTACTTC. Protein product: CASSFRDSSYEQYF.

CDR3 nucleotides: TGCAGTGCTAGAGATCTCCAGGGTCCCTACGAGCAGTACTTC. Encoded protein: CSARDLQGPYEQYF. The V and J genes are TRBV20-1 and TRBJ2-7, with D possibly matching TRBD1 (5 bases). This CDR3 region has 14 residues. V lost 0 bases to trimming and J lost 2 bases, with 11 bases between them. The V gene's germline CDR1 is DFQATT and CDR2 SNEGSKA (reference sequence).

This clonotype has only a few counts. The gene calls are TRBV12-3 or TRBV12-4 and TRBJ2-3; TRBD1 matches at 7 bases. V dropped 6 bases and J dropped 2; count of bases not matched to a gene: 5. This CDR3 contains 14 residues. CDR3 sequence: CASSPGQVTDTQYF. The CDR3, as DNA: TGTGCCAGCAGCCCCGGACAGGTCACAGATACGCAGTATTTT.

The chain is built from TRBV6-5 and TRBJ2-2, with TRBD1 as a possible D gene (5 bases). The CDR3 length is 14 residues. Per germline, CDR1 MNHEY and CDR2 SVGAGI. With 5 bases removed from V and 3 bases from J, the gap between germline ends came to 10 bases. CDR3 residues: CASSNDRYTGELFF. The CDR3 nucleotides are TGTGCCAGCAGTAACGACAGATACACCGGGGAGCTGTTTTTT.

Concerning this clonotype: Possible read error: a much larger clone is one base away. This chain's CDR3 is CASSTEASGGALQETQYF. Written as DNA, the CDR3 is TGTGCCAGCAGCACAGAGGCTAGCGGGGGGGCCCTACAAGAGACCCAGTACTTC. This chain joins TRBV9 and TRBJ2-5; 12 positions match TRBD2. CDR1 and CDR2 (germline): SGDLS, YYNGEE. The ends lost 4 bases at V and 2 bases at J; junction bases unmatched: 12. The CDR3 totals 18 residues.

This clonotype was seen only a few times. The gene calls are TRBV12-3 or TRBV12-4 and TRBJ1-1, with 11 positions matching TRBD1. The CDR3 is made up of 14 amino acids. The V gene end was trimmed by 4 bases and the J gene end by 7 bases; junction bases not matched to a gene: 5. The CDR3 spells CASSWRTGGSEAFF. CDR3 nucleotides: TGTGCCAGCAGTTGGAGGACAGGGGGCAGTGAAGCTTTCTTT.

The chain employs TRBV19 and TRBJ2-1; tentatively, D is TRBD1 (6 bases). This CDR3 has 14 residues. Germline CDR1 LNHDA, CDR2 SQIVND (reference sequence). V was pared by 5 bases and J by 4 bases, with 12 bases between. CDR3 protein: CASSPGTPYNEQFF. Here the CDR3 DNA reads TGTGCCAGTAGTCCCGGGACACCATACAATGAGCAGTTCTTC. The full variable domain, in which reference TRBV19 and TRBJ2-1 provide the parts outside the CDR3, is DGGITQSPKYLFRKEGQNVTLSCEQNLNHDAMYWYRQDPGQGLRLIYYSQIVNDFQKGDIAEGYSVSREKKESFPLTVTSAQKNPTAFYLCASSPGTPYNEQFFGPGTRLTVL.

A few counts support this clonotype. The chain employs TRBV12-3 or TRBV12-4 and TRBJ2-7; a possible D gene is TRBD1 (6 bases). V was pared by 5 bases and J by 3 bases, with 14 bases between. This CDR3 has 14 residues. The CDR3 protein is CASSPSDRIYEQYF. The CDR3 DNA sequence: TGTGCCAGCAGTCCTTCCGACAGGATCTACGAGCAGTACTTC.

The chain uses TRBV19 and TRBJ1-6; D unclear. The germline gives CDR1 LNHDA, CDR2 SQIVND (reference sequence). The CDR3 sequence is 13 residues long. Trimming took off 6 bases at V and 10 bases at J, with 13 bases between the two ends. The CDR3 reads CASSQGVVSPLHF. The CDR3 DNA sequence: TGTGCCAGTAGCCAAGGAGTTGTCTCACCCCTCCACTTT.

This clonotype has only a few counts. This rearrangement joins TRBV10-3 to TRBJ2-7; D unclear. The CDR3 contains 16 residues. Trimming took off 0 bases at V and 5 bases at J, with 17 bases between the two ends. Germline V gene lookup returns CDR1 ENHRY and CDR2 SYGVKD. The CDR3 protein is CAISESYQLANNEQYF. CDR3 coding DNA: TGTGCCATCAGTGAGTCGTACCAGTTAGCCAACAACGAGCAGTACTTC.

V and J are TRBV7-2 and TRBJ2-5; D remains ambiguous. This CDR3 region has 17 residues. V was trimmed by 3 bases and J by 2 bases, leaving 19 bases between them. Per germline, CDR1 SGHTA and CDR2 FQGNSA. Here the CDR3 DNA reads TGTGCCAGCAGCTTGTCTGAGGCCCCCTATCAACAAGAGACCCAGTACTTC. It specifies CASSLSEAPYQQETQYF. Using reference TRBV7-2 and TRBJ2-5 for the parts outside the CDR3, the full variable domain is GAGVSQSPSNKVTEKGKDVELRCDPISGHTALYWYRQSLGQGLEFLIYFQGNSAPDKSGLPSDRFSAERTGGSVSTLTIQRTQQEDSAVYLCASSLSEAPYQQETQYFGPGTRLLVL.